This T cell receptor (beta chain) was retrieved from a study of cytomegalovirus exposure and HLA in healthy donors. PCR employed 60 Vbeta and 13 Jbeta primers. The assay was immunoSEQ multiplex PCR, and TCRdb's table has in-frame clones only and misses some. The sample consists of roughly 170,000 clones, more than 65% of them appearing once. The CDR3 contains 17 residues. Per the germline V gene, CDR1 is MNHNS and CDR2 is SASEGT. V dropped 2 bases and J dropped 0 bases, with 14 bases sitting between them. Study observations and caveats: Sequencing probably produced one cluster of sequence variants that were highly shared.

Comment on this clone: Its antigen is unknown.

This chain joins TRBV6-1 and TRBJ1-5, with D uncertain. Sequencing was performed on PBMCs. The clonotype was recovered from a girl aged 2 to 10 in good health and CMV-seropositive. This CDR3 reads CASSEIRQTNSNQPQHF. The CDR3 DNA reads as TGTGCCAGCAGTGAAATCAGGCAGACCAATAGCAATCAGCCCCAGCATTTT.